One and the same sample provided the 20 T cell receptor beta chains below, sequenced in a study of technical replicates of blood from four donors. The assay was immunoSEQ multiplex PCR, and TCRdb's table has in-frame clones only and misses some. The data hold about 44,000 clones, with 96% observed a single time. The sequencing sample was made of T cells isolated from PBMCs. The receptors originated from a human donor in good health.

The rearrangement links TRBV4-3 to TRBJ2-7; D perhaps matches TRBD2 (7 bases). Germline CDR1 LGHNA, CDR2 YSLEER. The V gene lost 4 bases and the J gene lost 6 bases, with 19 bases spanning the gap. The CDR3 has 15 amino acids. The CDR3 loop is CASSLSQGRVGEQYF. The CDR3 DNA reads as TGCGCCAGCAGCCTAAGTCAGGGGAGGGTGGGCGAGCAGTACTTC.

In DNA form, the CDR3 reads TGTGCCAGCAGTTTGGGGCTAGCGGGTACCTACGAGCAGTACTTC. The encoded protein is CASSLGLAGTYEQYF. The rearrangement joins TRBV28 to TRBJ2-7; 8 nucleotides align to TRBD2. V gave up 3 bases and J gave up 2 bases; unmatched junction bases: 6. Germline lookup yields CDR1 MDHEN and CDR2 SYDVKM. This CDR3 spans 15 amino acids.

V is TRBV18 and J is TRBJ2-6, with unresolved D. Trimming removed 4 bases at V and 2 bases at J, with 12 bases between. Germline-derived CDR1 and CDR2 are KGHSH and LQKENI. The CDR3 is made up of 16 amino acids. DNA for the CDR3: TGTGCCAGCTCACTAAGGTACCTAGCTGGGGCCAACGTCCTGACTTTC. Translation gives CASSLRYLAGANVLTF.

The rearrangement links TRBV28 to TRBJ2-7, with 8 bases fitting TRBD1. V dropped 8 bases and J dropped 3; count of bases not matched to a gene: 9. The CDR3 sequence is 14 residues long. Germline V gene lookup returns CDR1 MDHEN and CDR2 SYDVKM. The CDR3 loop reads CASGIGQGVYEQYF. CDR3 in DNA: TGTGCCAGCGGAATAGGACAGGGCGTCTACGAGCAGTACTTC.

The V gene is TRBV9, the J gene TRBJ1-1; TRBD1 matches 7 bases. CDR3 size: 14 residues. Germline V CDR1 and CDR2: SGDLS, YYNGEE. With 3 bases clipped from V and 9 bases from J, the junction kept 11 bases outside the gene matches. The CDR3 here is CASSEGAGETKAFF. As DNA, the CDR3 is TGTGCCAGCAGCGAGGGGGCGGGTGAGACAAAAGCTTTCTTT.

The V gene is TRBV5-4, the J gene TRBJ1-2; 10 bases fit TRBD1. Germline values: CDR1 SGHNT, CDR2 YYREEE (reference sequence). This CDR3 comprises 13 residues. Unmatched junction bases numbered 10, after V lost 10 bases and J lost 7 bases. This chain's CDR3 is CAGGTGEKFGYTF. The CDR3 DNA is TGTGCCGGCGGGACAGGGGAGAAATTTGGCTACACCTTC.

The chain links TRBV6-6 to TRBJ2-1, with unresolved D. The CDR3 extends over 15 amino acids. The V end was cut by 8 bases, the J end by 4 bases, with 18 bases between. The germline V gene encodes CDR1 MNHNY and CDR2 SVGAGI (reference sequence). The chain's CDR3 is CASRVLEVPYNEQFF. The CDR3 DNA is TGTGCCAGCCGTGTCCTTGAGGTACCGTACAATGAGCAGTTCTTC.

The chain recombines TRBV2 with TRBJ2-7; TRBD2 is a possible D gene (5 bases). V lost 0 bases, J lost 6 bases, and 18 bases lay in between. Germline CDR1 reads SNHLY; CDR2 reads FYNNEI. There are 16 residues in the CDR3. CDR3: CASSEATRTWVSEQYF. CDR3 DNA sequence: TGTGCCAGCAGTGAAGCGACCAGGACTTGGGTCTCCGAGCAGTACTTC.

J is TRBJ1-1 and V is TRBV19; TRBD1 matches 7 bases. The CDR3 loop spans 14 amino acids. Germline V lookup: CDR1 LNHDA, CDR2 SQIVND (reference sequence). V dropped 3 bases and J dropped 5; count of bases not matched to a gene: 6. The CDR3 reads CASSIRAGGTEAFF. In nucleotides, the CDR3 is TGTGCCAGTAGTATCAGGGCAGGGGGAACTGAAGCTTTCTTT.

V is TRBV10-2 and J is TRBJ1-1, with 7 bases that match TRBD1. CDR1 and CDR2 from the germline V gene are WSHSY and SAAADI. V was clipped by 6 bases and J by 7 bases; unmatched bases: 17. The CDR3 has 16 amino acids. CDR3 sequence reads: CASSRTGVPQTGEAFF. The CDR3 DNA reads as TGCGCCAGCAGCAGGACAGGCGTCCCTCAGACCGGTGAAGCTTTCTTT.

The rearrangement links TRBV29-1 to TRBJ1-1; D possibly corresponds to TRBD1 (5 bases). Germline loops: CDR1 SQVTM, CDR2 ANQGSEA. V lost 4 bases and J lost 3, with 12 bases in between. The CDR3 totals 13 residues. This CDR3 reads CSVAAQGDTEAFF. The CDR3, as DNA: TGCAGCGTTGCAGCGCAAGGGGACACTGAAGCTTTCTTT.

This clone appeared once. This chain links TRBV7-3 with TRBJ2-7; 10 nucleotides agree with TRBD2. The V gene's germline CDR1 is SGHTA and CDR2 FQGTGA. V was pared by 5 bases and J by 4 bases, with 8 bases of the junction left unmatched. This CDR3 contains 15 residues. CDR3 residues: CASSVAGGIQYEQYF. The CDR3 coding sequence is TGTGCCAGCAGCGTAGCGGGAGGAATTCAATACGAGCAGTACTTC.

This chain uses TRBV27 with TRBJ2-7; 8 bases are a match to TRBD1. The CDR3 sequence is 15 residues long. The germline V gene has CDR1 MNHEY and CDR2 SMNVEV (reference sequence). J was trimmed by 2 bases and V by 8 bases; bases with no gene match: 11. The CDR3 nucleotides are TGTGCCAGCGGGGTAAGGGACAGGCAAACCTACGAGCAGTACTTC. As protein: CASGVRDRQTYEQYF.

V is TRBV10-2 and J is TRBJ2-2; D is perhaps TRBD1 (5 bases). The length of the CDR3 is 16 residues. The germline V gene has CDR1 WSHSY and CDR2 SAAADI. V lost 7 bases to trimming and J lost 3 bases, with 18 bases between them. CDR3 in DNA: TGCGCCAGCAATAGGGGTATCAGGGTTGACACCGGGGAGCTGTTTTTT. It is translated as CASNRGIRVDTGELFF.

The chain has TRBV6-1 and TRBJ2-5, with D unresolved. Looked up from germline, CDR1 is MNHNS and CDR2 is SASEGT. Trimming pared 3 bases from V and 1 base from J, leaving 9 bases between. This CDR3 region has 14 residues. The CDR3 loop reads CASSDRYSQETQYF. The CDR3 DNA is TGTGCCAGCAGTGATCGATACAGCCAAGAGACCCAGTACTTC.

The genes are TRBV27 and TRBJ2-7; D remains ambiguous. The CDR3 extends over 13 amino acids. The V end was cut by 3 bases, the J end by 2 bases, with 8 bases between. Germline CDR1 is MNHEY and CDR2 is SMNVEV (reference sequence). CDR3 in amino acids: CASSFDLTYEQYF. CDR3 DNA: TGTGCCAGCAGTTTCGACTTGACCTACGAGCAGTACTTC.

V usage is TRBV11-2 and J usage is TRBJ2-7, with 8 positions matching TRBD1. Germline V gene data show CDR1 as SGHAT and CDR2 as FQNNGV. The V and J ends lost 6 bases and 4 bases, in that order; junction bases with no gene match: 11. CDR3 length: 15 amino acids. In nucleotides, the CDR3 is TGTGCCAGCAGTTCACTGAGGACAGGGATATACGAGCAGTACTTC. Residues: CASSSLRTGIYEQYF.

The CDR3 region has the DNA TGTGCCAGTAGTCAAGGGACAGGGAATATACACGAGCAGTACTTC. Its translation: CASSQGTGNIHEQYF. The rearrangement uses TRBV19 and TRBJ2-7, with 9 bases that match TRBD1. Losses at the gene ends were 5 bases for V and 5 bases for J; bases not matched to a gene: 10. This CDR3 region has 15 residues. The germline V gene has CDR1 LNHDA and CDR2 SQIVND (reference sequence). The variable domain in full, with the rest retrieved from reference TRBV19 and TRBJ2-7, is DGGITQSPKYLFRKEGQNVTLSCEQNLNHDAMYWYRQDPGQGLRLIYYSQIVNDFQKGDIAEGYSVSREKKESFPLTVTSAQKNPTAFYLCASSQGTGNIHEQYFGPGTRLTVT.

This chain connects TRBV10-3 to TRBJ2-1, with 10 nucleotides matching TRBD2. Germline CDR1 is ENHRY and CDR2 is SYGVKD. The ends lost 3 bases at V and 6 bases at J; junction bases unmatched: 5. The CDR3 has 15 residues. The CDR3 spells CAISDRASGSNEQFF. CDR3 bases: TGTGCCATCAGTGACAGGGCTAGCGGGAGCAATGAGCAGTTCTTC.

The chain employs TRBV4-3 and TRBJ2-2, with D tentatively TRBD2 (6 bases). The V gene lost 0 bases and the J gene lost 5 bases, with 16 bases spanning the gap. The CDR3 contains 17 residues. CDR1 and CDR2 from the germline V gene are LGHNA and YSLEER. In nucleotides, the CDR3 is TGCGCCAGCAGCCAAGAGCCCGGGACTCCTTCTACCGGGGAGCTGTTTTTT. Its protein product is CASSQEPGTPSTGELFF.